This T cell receptor (beta chain) was sequenced in a study of Ad26.COV2.S vaccination and SARS-CoV-2 variants. Germline CDR1 is SEHNR and CDR2 is FQNEAQ (reference sequence). This CDR3 region has 16 residues. V was shortened by 5 bases and J by 0 bases, with 13 bases between the two germline ends. Treatment noted: around 19 received Ad26.COV2.S at low or high dose, single or two shots; 5 received placebo; per-sample allocation not given. Vaccine and placebo recipients were sampled on day 63 after the first injection. Repertoires were generated with immunoSEQ multiplex PCR, while TCRdb's copy carries only in-frame clones and drops some. The sample carries approximately 400,000 clones, roughly 84% recorded once.

This sequence was found in a person between 18 and 60 years old who received the Ad26.COV2.S COVID-19 vaccine or a placebo. Specimen: peripheral blood, collected in a trial of Ad26.COV2.S vaccine versus placebo. This chain joins TRBV7-9 and TRBJ2-2; D is uncertain. The CDR3 reads CASSPWTNTNTGELFF. CDR3 DNA: TGTGCCAGCAGCCCGTGGACGAATACGAACACCGGGGAGCTGTTTTTT. The entire variable domain, with the rest obtained from reference TRBV7-9 and TRBJ2-2, is as follows: DTGVSQNPRHKITKRGQNVTFRCDPISEHNRLYWYRQTLGQGPEFLTYFQNEAQLEKSRLLSDRFSAERPKGSFSTLEIQRTEQGDSAMYLCASSPWTNTNTGELFFGEGSRLTVL.